Sequencing of this T cell receptor beta chain was carried out in a study of blood T cell repertoires in COVID-19. About the research overall: Italy, Spain and the United States were the sources of the convalescent and acute COVID-19 samples. In each case, the material was cDNA or gDNA derived from T cells, B-cell-depleted T cells, or PBMCs.

This clone occurred once. Germline V gene sequence: CDR1 LGHDT, CDR2 YNNKEL (reference sequence). The V gene lost 3 bases and the J gene lost 1 base, with 10 bases spanning the gap. The CDR3 runs to 14 residues. Authors' methods: Scientists estimated how many nucleated cells there were by amplifying reference gene primers. Libraries were prepared by immunoSEQ multiplex PCR; TCRdb keeps only in-frame clonotypes and omits some of them. D and trimming were read from the DNA, whereas the V and J calls and clone size are those reported in that table. Among 93,000 or so clones listed, around nine tenths were seen once.

The chain has TRBV3-1 (or the pseudogene TRBV3-2) and TRBJ2-7; D might be TRBD1 (6 bases). This clonotype originated in a woman older than 75 in a cohort sampled during active COVID-19. Sequenced: peripheral blood. The CDR3 nucleotides read TGTGCCAGCAGCCAGACTACAGGGTCCTACGAGCAGTACTTC. This sequence encodes CASSQTTGSYEQYF.